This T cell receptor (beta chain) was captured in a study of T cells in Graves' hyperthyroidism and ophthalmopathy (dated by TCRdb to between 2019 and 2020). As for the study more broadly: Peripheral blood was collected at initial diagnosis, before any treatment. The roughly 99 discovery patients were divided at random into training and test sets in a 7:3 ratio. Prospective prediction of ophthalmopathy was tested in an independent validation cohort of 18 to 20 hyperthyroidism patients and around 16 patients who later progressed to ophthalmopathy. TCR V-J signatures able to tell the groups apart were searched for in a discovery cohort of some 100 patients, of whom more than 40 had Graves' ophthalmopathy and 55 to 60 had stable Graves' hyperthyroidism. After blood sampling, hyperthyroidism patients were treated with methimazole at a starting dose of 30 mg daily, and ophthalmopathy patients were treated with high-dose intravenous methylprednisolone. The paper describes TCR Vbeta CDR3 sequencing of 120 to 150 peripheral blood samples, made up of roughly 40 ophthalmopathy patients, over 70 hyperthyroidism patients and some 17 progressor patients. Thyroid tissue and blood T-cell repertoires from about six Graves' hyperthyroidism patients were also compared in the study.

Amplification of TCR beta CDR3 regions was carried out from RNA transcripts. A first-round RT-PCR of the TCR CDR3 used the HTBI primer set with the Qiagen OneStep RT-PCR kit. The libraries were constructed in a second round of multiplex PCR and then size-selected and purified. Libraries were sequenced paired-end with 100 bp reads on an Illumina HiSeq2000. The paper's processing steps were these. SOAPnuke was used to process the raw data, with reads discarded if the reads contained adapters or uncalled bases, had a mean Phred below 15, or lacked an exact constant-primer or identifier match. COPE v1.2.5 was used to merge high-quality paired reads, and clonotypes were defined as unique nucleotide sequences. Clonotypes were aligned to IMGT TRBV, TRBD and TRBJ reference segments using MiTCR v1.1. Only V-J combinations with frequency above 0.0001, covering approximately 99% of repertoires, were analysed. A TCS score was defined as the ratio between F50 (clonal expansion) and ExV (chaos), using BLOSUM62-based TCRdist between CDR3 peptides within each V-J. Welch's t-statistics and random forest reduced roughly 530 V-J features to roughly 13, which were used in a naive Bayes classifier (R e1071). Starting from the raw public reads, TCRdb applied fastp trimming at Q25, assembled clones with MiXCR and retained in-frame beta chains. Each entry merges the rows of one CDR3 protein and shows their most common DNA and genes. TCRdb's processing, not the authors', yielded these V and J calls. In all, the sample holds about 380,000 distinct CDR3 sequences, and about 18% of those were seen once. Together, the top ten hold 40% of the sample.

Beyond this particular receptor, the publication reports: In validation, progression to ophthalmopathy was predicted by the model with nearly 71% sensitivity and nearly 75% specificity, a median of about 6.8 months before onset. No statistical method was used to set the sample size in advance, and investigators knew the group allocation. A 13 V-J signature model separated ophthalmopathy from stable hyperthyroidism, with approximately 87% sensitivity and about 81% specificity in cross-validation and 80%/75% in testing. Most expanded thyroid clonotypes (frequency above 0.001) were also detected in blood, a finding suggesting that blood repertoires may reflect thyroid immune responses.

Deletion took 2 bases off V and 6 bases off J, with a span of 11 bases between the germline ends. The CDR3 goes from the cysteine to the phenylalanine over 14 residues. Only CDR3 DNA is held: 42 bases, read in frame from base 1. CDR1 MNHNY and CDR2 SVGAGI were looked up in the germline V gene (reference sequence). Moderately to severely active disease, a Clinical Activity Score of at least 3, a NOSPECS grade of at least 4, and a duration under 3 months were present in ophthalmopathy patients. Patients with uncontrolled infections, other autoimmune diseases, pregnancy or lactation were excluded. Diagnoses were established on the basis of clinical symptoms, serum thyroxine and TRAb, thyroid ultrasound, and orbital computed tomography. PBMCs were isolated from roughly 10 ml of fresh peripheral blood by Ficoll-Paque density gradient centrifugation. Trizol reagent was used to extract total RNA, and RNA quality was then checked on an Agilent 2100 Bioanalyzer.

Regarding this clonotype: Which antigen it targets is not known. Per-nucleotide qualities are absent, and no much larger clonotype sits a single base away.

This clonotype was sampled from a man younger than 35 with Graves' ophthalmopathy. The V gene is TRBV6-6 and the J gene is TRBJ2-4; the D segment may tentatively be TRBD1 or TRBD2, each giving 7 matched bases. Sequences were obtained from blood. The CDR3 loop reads CASSYGRGGNIQYF. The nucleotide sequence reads TGTGCCAGCAGTTACGGCAGGGGGGGAAACATTCAGTACTTC.